Included here is one TCR beta chain sequence, with context. The target of this receptor is not known. Qualities for individual bases were not recorded, and no much larger clone is one base off. These data belong to a study of T cells in localized non-small cell lung cancer (dated by TCRdb to 2020 to 2022). Broadly, across the study: T cell repertoires of 200 to 250 early-stage NSCLC patients were analyzed, with tumors being compared against uninvolved tumor-adjacent lungs. The cohort was made up of around 240 treatment-naive NSCLC patients whose localized lung tumors had been resected. Of the NSCLC patients, around 130 were male and around 97 were female, and the mean age was about 69 years. The full study reports these points: Of the top 100 tumor clones, a median of 57 were detected in paired uninvolved adjacent lung; approximately 30 were also among that lung's top 100. Uninvolved tumor-adjacent lung showed the highest T cell clonality, higher than tumor, which suggests more focused antigenic responses in the uninvolved tumor-adjacent lung. Because multi-region tumor sequencing was not performed, intratumor heterogeneity could not be ruled out. Because of the exploratory design, TCR variables were selected using unadjusted p-values without false-discovery rate correction. Higher T cell density in blood was associated with longer overall survival, whereas higher clonality in adjacent lung was associated with shorter survival.

At diagnosis, peripheral blood, uninvolved tumor-adjacent lung and tumor were collected and stored as a combination of fresh-frozen and FFPE material. Blood samples were analyzed as peripheral blood mononuclear cells for TCR repertoire profiling. TCR beta CDR3 regions were sequenced from DNA using the immunoSEQ Assay. The paper's data handling went like this. T cell density was computed as TCR beta template counts normalized to usable DNA estimated by amplifying housekeeping genes. Richness was estimated with the preseqR package, extrapolating to 400,000 templates for PBMC samples and 120,000 templates for tissue samples. Clonality was defined as one minus Pielou's evenness. Tissue-enriched TCRs were identified by differential abundance testing using productive amino-acid clonotypes, minimum total count 5 and alpha 0.1. The Jaccard Index and the Morisita Overlap Index were used to measure how much the repertoires overlapped between compartments. TCR beta CDR3s were clustered by GLIPH together with public tetramer-defined viral CDR3s, and at least three viral sequences plus V-gene enrichment were required for viral motifs. Here the immuneACCESS table is served through TCRdb, limited to in-frame sequences with V and J called. Missing clones are a known gap in these copies; in checked studies unresolved V genes cover under half, and the rest lacks a known reason. V and J calls and clone size are those listed in that table; D and trimming were worked out from the DNA. The sample profile shows under 150,000 clones; roughly nine tenths of them were found once. Over 1.5% of the sample rests with the top ten.

From a lookup of the germline V gene, CDR1 and CDR2 are SGHRS and YFSETQ. Trimming costs V 7 bases and J 5 bases, and their ends lie 13 bases apart. The CDR3 sequence holds 12 residues, the cysteine and phenylalanine included. Just the 36-base CDR3 DNA is kept, in frame starting at base 1. The source was peripheral blood, collected before any cancer treatment. This sequence uses TRBV5-1 and TRBJ2-7; tentative D gene TRBD2, with 6 bases matching. This clonotype was sampled from a female donor over 55 with stage I lung adenocarcinoma. At the DNA level, the sequence is TGCGCCAGCGGAGGGAATGCCCACGAGCAGTACTTC. It translates to CASGGNAHEQYF.